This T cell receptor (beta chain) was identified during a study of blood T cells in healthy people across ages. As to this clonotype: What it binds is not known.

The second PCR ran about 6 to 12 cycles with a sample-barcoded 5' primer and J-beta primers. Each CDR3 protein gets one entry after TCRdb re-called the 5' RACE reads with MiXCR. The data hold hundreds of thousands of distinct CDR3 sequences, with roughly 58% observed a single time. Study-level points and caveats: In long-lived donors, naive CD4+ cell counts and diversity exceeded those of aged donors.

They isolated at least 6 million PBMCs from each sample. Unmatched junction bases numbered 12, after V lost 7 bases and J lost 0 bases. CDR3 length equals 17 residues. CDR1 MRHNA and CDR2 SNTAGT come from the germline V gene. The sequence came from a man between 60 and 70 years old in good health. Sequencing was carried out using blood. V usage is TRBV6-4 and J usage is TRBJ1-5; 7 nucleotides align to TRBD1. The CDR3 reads CASTHPNRGYSNQPQHF. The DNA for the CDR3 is TGTGCCAGCACCCACCCAAACAGGGGTTATAGCAATCAGCCCCAGCATTTT.